The 18 T cell receptor beta chains listed next were all sequenced from one sample in a study of blood T cell repertoires in COVID-19. The data were produced by immunoSEQ multiplex PCR, yet TCRdb's version contains in-frame clones alone and is incomplete. The sample consists of a few hundred thousand clones, about 90% of them appearing once. The sequenced sample was peripheral blood. All receptors come from a woman aged 30 to 39 with COVID-19, enrolled during active disease.

The rearrangement links TRBV29-1 to TRBJ2-7; 10 bases fit TRBD2. The germline CDR1 and CDR2 sequences are SQVTM and ANQGSEA. J lost 2 bases, V lost 4 bases, and 5 bases had no gene match. This CDR3 has 14 amino acids. In DNA form, the CDR3 reads TGCAGCGTTGGGCTAGCGGGAGTAGCCTACGAGCAGTACTTC. Translating gives CSVGLAGVAYEQYF.

The CDR3 is CASSFSSRTGELFF. CDR3 nucleotide sequence: TGTGCCAGCAGCTTTAGTAGCCGCACCGGGGAGCTGTTTTTT. This sequence joins TRBV7-2 and TRBJ2-2; D unclear. This CDR3 is 14 amino acids long. V lost 3 bases to trimming and J lost 4 bases, with 9 bases between them. Germline CDR1 reads SGHTA; CDR2 reads FQGNSA.

The chain is built from TRBV2 and TRBJ1-2, with 10 bases lining up with TRBD1. The germline CDR1 and CDR2 sequences are SNHLY and FYNNEI. This CDR3 comprises 14 residues. Trimming cost V 5 bases and J 9 bases; bases outside gene matches: 9. CDR3 sequence: CASSRDRGPRSYTF. CDR3 nucleotide sequence: TGTGCCAGCAGTCGGGACAGGGGCCCGCGGAGCTACACCTTC. The variable domain in full, completed from reference TRBV2 and TRBJ1-2, reads EPEVTQTPSHQVTQMGQEVILRCVPISNHLYFYWYRQILGQKVEFLVSFYNNEISEKSEIFDDQFSVERPDGSNFTLKIRSTKLEDSAMYFCASSRDRGPRSYTFGSGTRLTVV.

The V and J genes are TRBV12-3 or TRBV12-4 and TRBJ1-2; 7 positions agree with TRBD1. The CDR3 has 12 amino acids. The ends lost 6 bases at V and 4 bases at J; junction bases unmatched: 2. CDR3 region: CASRGQSYGYTF. DNA of the CDR3: TGTGCCAGCAGGGGACAGAGCTATGGCTACACCTTC.

The V call is TRBV7-9, the J call TRBJ2-2; TRBD1 aligns across 8 bases. This CDR3 has 15 residues. CDR1 SEHNR and CDR2 FQNEAQ come from the germline V gene (reference sequence). The V gene end was trimmed by 4 bases and the J gene end by 4 bases; junction bases not matched to a gene: 5. CDR3 protein: CASSSRTGRTGELFF. As DNA, the CDR3 is TGTGCCAGCAGCTCTCGGACAGGGCGCACCGGGGAGCTGTTTTTT.

The V and J genes are TRBV5-8 and TRBJ2-3; TRBD1 agrees at 10 bases. Germline values: CDR1 SGHTS, CDR2 YDEGEE. The length of the CDR3 is 13 residues. V gave up 7 bases and J gave up 13 bases; unmatched junction bases: 12. In nucleotides, the CDR3 is TGTGCCAGCGAGCGGGACAGGGGTCCCTCTAAGTATTTT. This codes for CASERDRGPSKYF.

V usage is TRBV28 and J usage is TRBJ1-2; possible D gene TRBD1, 6 bases. The V end was cut by 8 bases, the J end by 5 bases, with 21 bases between. Germline loops: CDR1 MDHEN, CDR2 SYDVKM. This CDR3 has 15 amino acids. This CDR3 reads CASRVGGALWYGYTF. The DNA of the CDR3 is TGTGCCAGCCGGGTAGGGGGGGCGCTTTGGTATGGCTACACCTTC.

The chain employs TRBV6-5 and TRBJ1-1; no firm D call. CDR1 and CDR2 (germline): MNHEY, SVGAGI. Deletions cut 6 bases from V and 3 bases from J, with 14 bases between. The CDR3 loop spans 14 amino acids. The CDR3 protein is CASRYGGPDTEAFF. CDR3 in DNA: TGTGCCAGCAGGTACGGAGGGCCGGACACTGAAGCTTTCTTT.

The V and J genes are TRBV7-2 and TRBJ1-2; 9 nucleotides align to TRBD1. V dropped 1 base and J dropped 1; count of bases not matched to a gene: 1. This CDR3 spans 15 amino acids. Germline lookup yields CDR1 SGHTA and CDR2 FQGNSA. CDR3 amino acids: CASSLGTGDNYGYTF. The DNA for the CDR3 is TGTGCCAGCAGCTTAGGGACAGGGGATAACTATGGCTACACCTTC. Using reference TRBV7-2 and TRBJ1-2 for the parts outside the CDR3, the full variable domain is GAGVSQSPSNKVTEKGKDVELRCDPISGHTALYWYRQSLGQGLEFLIYFQGNSAPDKSGLPSDRFSAERTGGSVSTLTIQRTQQEDSAVYLCASSLGTGDNYGYTFGSGTRLTVV.

The chain employs TRBV29-1 and TRBJ2-2, with 9 nucleotides matching TRBD2. The V segment lost 5 bases and the J segment 7 bases; nucleotides outside the gene matches: 11. Germline loops: CDR1 SQVTM, CDR2 ANQGSEA. CDR3 length: 15 residues. In DNA form, the CDR3 reads TGCAGCGTTCTCGGGGCGGGAGGGCTAATCGGGGAGCTGTTTTTT. Its translation is CSVLGAGGLIGELFF.

The rearrangement links TRBV10-3 to TRBJ2-1, with 9 bases matching TRBD2. CDR3 length: 13 amino acids. Germline CDR1 is ENHRY and CDR2 is SYGVKD. J lost 4 bases, V lost 11 bases, and 6 bases had no gene match. The CDR3 spells CAVRAGGYNEQFF. For the CDR3, the DNA is TGTGCCGTAAGGGCGGGAGGGTACAATGAGCAGTTCTTC.

The CDR3 sequence: CATSSDRGWTDTQYF. Written as DNA, the CDR3 is TGTGCCACCAGCAGCGACAGGGGTTGGACAGATACGCAGTATTTT. The J gene is TRBJ2-3, the V gene TRBV15; 8 positions match TRBD1. V was pared by 3 bases and J by 3 bases, with 5 bases of the junction left unmatched. The CDR3 length is 15 residues. Germline CDR1 reads LNHNV; CDR2 reads YYDKDF (reference sequence).

The chain is built from TRBV27 and TRBJ2-7; D not resolved. CDR1 is MNHEY and CDR2 is SMNVEV in the germline V gene (reference sequence). The CDR3 extends over 11 amino acids. V lost 2 bases and J 5 bases, leaving 4 bases between the germline ends. This CDR3 reads CASSLGHEQYF. Written as DNA, the CDR3 is TGTGCCAGCAGTTTAGGCCACGAGCAGTACTTC.

This clone is a singleton in its sample. The chain links TRBV6-5 to TRBJ1-3; 8 positions agree with TRBD1. J gave up 0 bases and V 6 bases, and 4 bases lay outside the gene matches. This CDR3 has 15 residues. Germline V gives CDR1 MNHEY, CDR2 SVGAGI. The CDR3 sequence is CASSRGQGSGNTIYF. CDR3 nucleotides: TGTGCCAGCAGCCGAGGACAGGGCTCTGGAAACACCATATATTTT.

This clone was recorded only once. V gene TRBV16 combines with J gene TRBJ2-7; the D gene is possibly TRBD1 (6 bases). The V gene's germline CDR1 is KGHSY and CDR2 FQNENV. The CDR3 spans 14 residues. V lost 1 base and J lost 4, with 11 bases in between. CDR3 protein: CASSQFQGKYEQYF. The CDR3 DNA is TGTGCCAGCAGCCAATTTCAGGGGAAGTACGAGCAGTACTTC.

The chain carries TRBV5-5 and TRBJ1-4, with 7 bases fitting TRBD1. Germline lookup yields CDR1 SGHKS and CDR2 YYEKEE (reference sequence). V trimming: 2 bases; J trimming: 3 bases; junction bases outside the gene matches: 16. The CDR3 is made up of 19 amino acids. DNA for the CDR3: TGTGCCAGCAGCTTCGACGCTACAGGGGAATGGCCGTCTAATGAAAAACTGTTTTTT. This sequence encodes CASSFDATGEWPSNEKLFF.

The chain links TRBV28 to TRBJ2-5; perhaps TRBD1 as D (6 bases). The CDR3 runs to 14 residues. The V end lost 6 bases, the J end lost 1 base, and 12 bases lay between the germline ends. Looked up from germline, CDR1 is MDHEN and CDR2 is SYDVKM. The CDR3 DNA reads TGTGCCAGCAGGGTAATGACAGGCCAAGAGACCCAGTACTTC. It encodes CASRVMTGQETQYF.

The rearrangement uses TRBV2 and TRBJ1-5, with TRBD1 matching 7 bases. The J segment lost 2 bases and the V segment lost 6 bases, leaving 7 bases of the junction unmatched. The CDR3 consists of 15 residues. Germline CDR1 reads SNHLY; CDR2 reads FYNNEI. Here the CDR3 reads CASRGDRDGNQPQHF. Here the CDR3 DNA reads TGTGCCAGCAGAGGAGACAGGGACGGCAATCAGCCCCAGCATTTT.